The rows below give T cell receptor beta chains drawn from one sample of a study of PD-L1 blockade in urothelial cancer. Measured with immunoSEQ multiplex PCR; TCRdb has only the in-frame clones, and not every one. The sample has tens of thousands of clones; around 85% are singletons. The material was PBMCs, obtained around atezolizumab (anti-PD-L1) treatment. These receptors came from a man between 50 and 59 years old with urothelial cancer. The CDR3 runs from the conserved cysteine through the conserved F or W. The D gene is left open where the match is weak. Clone size, where shown, is once, few, many, or a class for clones that have expanded.

>NA|TRBJ1-2|NA|TRBV18
CASSPTPGGNYGYTF
TGTGCCAGCTCCCCAACCCCCGGAGGTAACTATGGCTACACCTTC
>NA|TRBJ2-7|NA|TRBV29-1
CSVAQTRGYSYEQYF
TGCAGCGTTGCACAGACTCGGGGTTACTCCTACGAGCAGTACTTC
>TRBD1|TRBJ1-5|NA|TRBV6-6
CASRFRGDYQPQHF
TGTGCCAGCAGATTCAGGGGGGACTATCAGCCCCAGCATTTT
>TRBD2|TRBJ2-3|NA|TRBV10-2
CASRETSGAIVTQYF
TGCGCCAGCAGGGAGACTAGCGGGGCTATAGTTACGCAGTATTTT
>TRBD1|TRBJ2-2|NA|TRBV25-1
CASSEQGARVGELFF
TGTGCCAGCAGTGAACAGGGGGCGCGAGTCGGGGAGCTGTTTTTT
>NA|TRBJ2-3|NA|TRBV9
CASSPPRGYTQYF
TGTGCCAGCAGCCCTCCCCGGGGATATACGCAGTATTTT
>TRBD2|TRBJ2-3|NA|TRBV19
CASRSTLAYNTDTQYF
TGTGCCAGTAGATCCACACTAGCGTATAACACAGATACGCAGTATTTT
>TRBD1|TRBJ1-4|NA|TRBV7-9
CASSLPTGALGDEKLFF
TGTGCCAGCAGCCTACCGACAGGGGCCTTGGGGGATGAAAAACTGTTTTTT
>NA|TRBJ1-1|once|TRBV2
CASSPGQLNTEAFF
TGTGCCAGCAGTCCCGGACAGCTGAACACTGAAGCTTTCTTT
>NA|TRBJ1-4|NA|TRBV6-1
CASSEDRVLATNEKLFF
TGTGCCAGCAGTGAAGACAGGGTACTTGCAACTAATGAAAAACTGTTTTTT
>NA|TRBJ1-5|NA|TRBV7-8
CASSLDDGSNQPQHF
TGTGCCAGCAGCTTAGACGACGGGAGCAATCAGCCCCAGCATTTT
>TRBD2|TRBJ2-1|once|TRBV5-5
CASSFPGLAVNEQFF
TGTGCCAGCAGCTTTCCCGGACTAGCGGTCAATGAGCAGTTCTTC
>NA|TRBJ1-3|NA|TRBV30
CAWDSQGRAGNTIYF
TGTGCCTGGGACTCCCAGGGGAGGGCTGGAAACACCATATATTTT
>NA|TRBJ2-3|NA|TRBV11-2
CASSLALSTDTQYF
TGTGCCAGCAGCTTAGCACTGAGCACAGATACGCAGTATTTT
>TRBD1|TRBJ1-6|NA|TRBV19
CASSVQGPNSPLHF
TGTGCCAGTAGCGTACAGGGGCCTAATTCACCCCTCCACTTT
>NA|TRBJ2-2|NA|TRBV11-2
CASSRDLVTGELFF
TGTGCCAGCAGCCGCGACTTAGTCACCGGGGAGCTGTTTTTT
>NA|TRBJ1-2|NA|TRBV19
CASTGRGCYGYTF
TGTGCCAGTACTGGCAGGGGATGCTATGGCTACACCTTC
>TRBD1|TRBJ2-1|NA|TRBV7-6
CASRTTGGYEQFF
TGTGCCAGCAGGACGACAGGGGGCTATGAGCAGTTCTTC
>TRBD1|TRBJ2-7|NA|TRBV18
CASSPIGQASSYEQYF
TGTGCCAGCTCACCGATCGGACAGGCGTCCTCCTACGAGCAGTACTTC
>NA|TRBJ1-5|few|TRBV6-1
CASSEDTVYDQPQHF
TGTGCCAGCAGTGAAGATACAGTCTATGATCAGCCCCAGCATTTT
>NA|TRBJ2-4|NA|TRBV6-5
CASSYGQENIQYF
TGTGCCAGCAGTTACGGGCAGGAAAACATTCAGTACTTC
>NA|TRBJ1-5|NA|TRBV9
CASSVVSRGGHQPQHF
TGTGCCAGCAGCGTAGTGAGCAGGGGTGGACACCAGCCCCAGCATTTT
>TRBD2|TRBJ2-1|NA|TRBV5-1
CASSLRLAGGNEQFF
TGCGCCAGCAGCCTACGACTAGCCGGAGGCAATGAGCAGTTCTTC
>NA|TRBJ2-1|once|TRBV6-6
CASSYLESSYNEQFF
TGTGCCAGCAGTTACTTGGAGAGCTCCTACAATGAGCAGTTCTTC
>TRBD1|TRBJ2-7|NA|TRBV6-5
CATGQGAYEQYF
TGTGCCACCGGGCAGGGGGCCTACGAGCAGTACTTC
>TRBD1|TRBJ1-6|NA|TRBV19
CASSNPTGGGSSPLHF
TGTGCCAGTAGTAACCCCACAGGGGGCGGGAGTTCACCCCTCCACTTT
>NA|TRBJ2-3|NA|TRBV6-4
CASSEGRQSTDTQYF
TGTGCCAGCAGTGAGGGGCGACAGAGCACAGATACGCAGTATTTT
>TRBD2|TRBJ2-2|NA|TRBV19
CASSVRGAGGELFF
TGTGCCAGTAGTGTGCGGGGGGCCGGCGGGGAGCTGTTTTTT
>TRBD2|TRBJ2-5|NA|TRBV23-1
CASSPLAPLTQYF
TGCGCCAGCAGTCCACTAGCGCCCCTAACCCAGTACTTC
>NA|TRBJ1-2|NA|TRBV28
CASNPGGRNYGYTF
TGTGCCAGCAACCCCGGGGGGCGTAACTATGGCTACACCTTC
>NA|TRBJ2-1|NA|TRBV5-8
CASSFGTAGSYNEQFF
TGTGCCAGCAGCTTCGGAACGGCGGGTTCCTACAATGAGCAGTTCTTC
>NA|TRBJ1-2|NA|TRBV5-6
CASSLGGGVYGYTF
TGTGCCAGCAGCTTGGGTGGAGGGGTCTATGGCTACACCTTC
>NA|TRBJ2-7|NA|TRBV5-1
CASSLAPQRDYEQYF
TGCGCCAGCAGCTTGGCCCCGCAAAGAGACTACGAGCAGTACTTC
>NA|TRBJ2-3|NA|TRBV5-1
CASSLGQKDTQYF
TGCGCCAGCAGCTTGGGACAGAAAGATACGCAGTATTTT
>TRBD1|TRBJ2-1|NA|TRBV13
CASSTGDLGQGGSYNEQFF
TGTGCCAGCAGCACGGGGGACCTAGGACAGGGGGGCTCCTACAATGAGCAGTTCTTC
>TRBD1|TRBJ2-5|NA|TRBV7-2
CASSPPRNRGRETQYF
TGTGCCAGCAGCCCTCCTCGGAACAGGGGTCGGGAGACCCAGTACTTC
>TRBD1|TRBJ2-1|NA|TRBV7-9
CASTLTGFGNEQFF
TGTGCCAGCACCCTGACAGGGTTTGGGAATGAGCAGTTCTTC
>NA|TRBJ2-2|NA|TRBV11-2
CASSFISENTGELFF
TGTGCCAGCAGCTTTATTTCAGAGAACACCGGGGAGCTGTTTTTT
>NA|TRBJ1-1|NA|TRBV9
CASSVADSMNTEAFF
TGTGCCAGCAGCGTAGCAGACAGCATGAACACTGAAGCTTTCTTT
>TRBD2|TRBJ2-7|few|TRBV29-1
CSALGGRTSGNEQYF
TGCAGCGCGTTGGGGGGGAGGACTAGCGGAAACGAGCAGTACTTC
>NA|TRBJ1-5|NA|TRBV25-1
CASSPRDSNQPQHF
TGTGCCAGCAGCCCGCGGGATAGCAATCAGCCCCAGCATTTT
>TRBD2|TRBJ2-3|NA|TRBV28
CASSLAGAGVNTQYF
TGTGCCAGCAGTTTAGCGGGAGCAGGCGTGAATACGCAGTATTTT
>TRBD1|TRBJ2-2|NA|TRBV10-2
CASSDQGALNTGELFF
TGCGCCAGCAGTGATCAGGGGGCCTTGAACACCGGGGAGCTGTTTTTT
>TRBD1|TRBJ2-1|NA|TRBV28
CASSYYNKGQGLDEQFF
TGTGCCAGCAGCTACTATAACAAAGGACAGGGGTTGGATGAGCAGTTCTTC
>NA|TRBJ1-5|once|TRBV10-2
CASSQLGESNQPQHF
TGCGCCAGCAGCCAACTGGGCGAGAGCAATCAGCCCCAGCATTTT
>NA|TRBJ1-2|NA|TRBV6-6
CASSPPRVKGVHGYTF
TGTGCCAGCAGTCCCCCCCGGGTCAAAGGAGTCCATGGCTACACCTTC
>TRBD2|TRBJ2-5|NA|TRBV10-3
CAISEQTSGRYF
TGTGCCATCAGCGAGCAGACTAGCGGGAGGTACTTC
>TRBD1|TRBJ1-5|NA|TRBV6-1
CASSERPGGYSNQPQHF
TGTGCCAGCAGTGAAAGACCAGGGGGCTATAGCAATCAGCCCCAGCATTTT
>TRBD2|TRBJ2-7|NA|TRBV19
CASSISGGGASYEQYF
TGTGCCAGTAGTATCTCCGGCGGGGGGGCCTCTTACGAGCAGTACTTC